The rows below give T cell receptor beta chains drawn from one sample of a study of blood T cell repertoires in COVID-19. Data came from immunoSEQ multiplex PCR; TCRdb stores just in-frame clones and leaves some out. This table holds fewer than 700,000 clones, around nine tenths found once. The sequenced material came from peripheral blood. All receptors derive from a woman aged 50 to 65 with COVID-19, enrolled during active disease. Each CDR3 is given with its conserved first and last residue. The D gene is left open where the match is weak. Part of the rows lack a size; the others show once, few, many or a class for expanded clones.

>.|TRBJ1-1|TRBV19|16|.
CASSIVWDTQNTEAFF
TGTGCCAGTAGTATAGTCTGGGACACTCAGAACACTGAAGCTTTCTTT
>.|TRBJ1-2|TRBV27|12|.
CASSSTGYGYTF
TGTGCCAGCAGTTCGACAGGCTATGGCTACACCTTC
>TRBD1|TRBJ2-3|TRBV4-1|15|.
CASSRQTGGVDTQYF
TGCGCCAGCAGCCGACAGACAGGGGGCGTAGATACGCAGTATTTT
>TRBD2|TRBJ2-1|TRBV19|15|.
CASTAERTSGSEQFF
TGTGCCAGTACTGCGGAGAGGACTAGCGGCAGTGAGCAGTTCTTC
>.|TRBJ1-5|TRBV2|15|.
CASRRTVNSNQPQHF
TGTGCCAGCAGGAGGACAGTCAATAGCAATCAGCCCCAGCATTTT
>TRBD1|TRBJ1-5|TRBV18|13|.
CASSKGGAQPQHF
TGTGCCAGCTCAAAAGGGGGCGCACAGCCCCAGCATTTT
>TRBD1|TRBJ2-7|TRBV5-1|14|.
CASRNRGQSYEQYF
TGCGCCAGCAGGAACAGGGGGCAATCCTACGAGCAGTACTTC
>.|TRBJ1-5|TRBV29-1|16|.
CSVEFAQGSDNQPQHF
TGCAGCGTTGAGTTCGCACAGGGATCCGACAATCAGCCCCAGCATTTT
>.|TRBJ2-3|TRBV28|15|.
CASSPPGLSTDTQYF
TGTGCCAGCAGTCCCCCGGGTCTGTCCACAGATACGCAGTATTTT
>.|TRBJ2-7|TRBV18|13|.
CASSLRESYEQYF
TGTGCCAGCTCACTACGGGAGTCCTACGAGCAGTACTTC
>TRBD1|TRBJ1-1|TRBV3-1/TRBV3-2|14|.
CASSQQGVGTEAFF
TGTGCCAGCAGCCAGCAGGGGGTCGGCACTGAAGCTTTCTTT
>.|TRBJ2-7|TRBV5-1|13|.
CASSREPQGEQYF
TGCGCCAGCAGCAGAGAACCTCAGGGCGAGCAGTACTTC
>.|TRBJ2-7|TRBV29-1|12|.
CSAITLGDEQYF
TGCAGCGCCATAACCCTGGGCGACGAGCAGTACTTC
>TRBD1|TRBJ2-1|TRBV5-8|15|.
CASSPRDRASNEQFF
TGTGCCAGCAGCCCCCGGGACAGGGCGTCAAATGAGCAGTTCTTC
>.|TRBJ2-5|TRBV30|13|.
CAWDPGHKETQYF
TGTGCCTGGGACCCGGGACATAAAGAGACCCAGTACTTC
>.|TRBJ1-4|TRBV12-3/TRBV12-4|13|.
CASRWGLDEKLFF
TGTGCCAGCAGATGGGGGCTGGATGAAAAACTGTTTTTT
>.|TRBJ1-1|TRBV2|11|.
CATRLPGEAFF
TGTGCCACGCGCCTCCCCGGTGAAGCTTTCTTT
>.|TRBJ2-3|TRBV5-1|15|once
CASSPQGRSTDTQYF
TGCGCCAGCAGCCCACAGGGGAGGAGCACAGATACGCAGTATTTT
>TRBD1|TRBJ1-5|TRBV3-1/TRBV3-2|16|.
CASSSGTGRTNQPQHF
TGTGCCAGCAGCTCAGGGACAGGGAGGACCAATCAGCCCCAGCATTTT
>TRBD2|TRBJ2-2|TRBV10-1|14|.
CASSGSGGTGELFF
TGCGCCAGCAGTGGAAGCGGGGGCACCGGGGAGCTGTTTTTT
>.|TRBJ1-2|TRBV2|11|.
CASSERYGYTF
TGTGCCAGCAGTGAGAGATATGGCTACACCTTC
>TRBD1|TRBJ1-5|TRBV3-1/TRBV3-2|12|.
CASSRGQQPQHF
TGTGCCAGCAGCCGGGGACAGCAGCCCCAGCATTTT
>.|TRBJ1-5|TRBV3-1/TRBV3-2|14|few
CASSPTGSLGPQHF
TGTGCCAGCAGCCCAACAGGGTCCCTAGGTCCCCAGCATTTT
>.|TRBJ1-1|TRBV6-5|14|.
CASSYSRGTTEAFF
TGTGCCAGCAGTTACTCGAGGGGGACGACTGAAGCTTTCTTT
>TRBD1|TRBJ1-1|TRBV6-5|12|once
CASSRTGDGAFF
TGTGCCAGCAGCAGGACAGGGGATGGGGCTTTCTTT
>.|TRBJ1-4|TRBV6-1|12|.
CASSDSAGKLFF
TGTGCCAGCAGTGATTCGGCAGGGAAACTGTTTTTT
>.|TRBJ1-2|TRBV2|12|.
CASREQGSGYTF
TGTGCCAGCAGGGAACAGGGCAGTGGCTACACCTTC